The clone carrying this TCR beta chain was counted many times. These data originate in a study of identical twins. A universal primer site came from template switching; cDNA carried unique molecular identifiers. MiXCR, run by TCRdb on the 5' RACE reads, gives a single entry per CDR3 protein. Of under 300,000 distinct CDR3 sequences listed, more than 9.5% were seen once; the top ten hold 4%. V lost 4 bases, J lost 1 base, and 10 bases lay in between. The CDR3 sequence is 14 residues long. Germline V lookup: CDR1 LNHNV, CDR2 YYDKDF (reference sequence). These data were also reused for a study on yellow fever vaccine responses in identical twins.

Sequencing was done on a sample of memory (CD45RO+) T cells sorted from blood. The genes are TRBV15 and TRBJ1-1; D is ambiguous. The receptor was isolated from a young woman in good health. CDR3 sequence: CATSTGWGNTEAFF. The CDR3 bases are TGTGCCACCAGCACTGGGTGGGGGAACACTGAAGCTTTCTTT.